This T cell receptor beta chain derives from a study of blood T cell repertoires in COVID-19. The assay was immunoSEQ multiplex PCR, and TCRdb's table has in-frame clones only and misses some. This repertoire shows under 45,000 clones, approximately 86% found once; its top ten account for over 5%. Sample: peripheral blood. This clonotype originated in a man between 40 and 49 years old with active COVID-19.

This chain's CDR3 is CASSPQSGLAGISYEQYF. CDR3 nucleotides: TGTGCCAGCAGCCCTCAGTCGGGACTAGCGGGAATTAGTTACGAGCAGTACTTC. The chain recombines TRBV7-8 with TRBJ2-7; 13 nucleotides match TRBD2. The CDR3 is 18 amino acids. In germline, CDR1 is SGHVS, CDR2 FQNEAQ. J was trimmed by 4 bases and V by 5 bases; bases with no gene match: 14.